The subject of this entry is one T cell receptor (beta chain). These data originate in a study of T cell changes during pregnancy in multiple sclerosis. V shed 3 bases and J 2 bases; nucleotides not matched to a gene: 5. Germline V lookup: CDR1 SGHDT, CDR2 YYEEEE. The CDR3 spans 15 residues. Repertoires were generated with immunoSEQ multiplex PCR, while TCRdb's copy carries only in-frame clones and drops some. The sample shows tens of thousands of clones, 85% to 90% of them seen only once. V usage is TRBV5-6 and J usage is TRBJ2-3; 8 bases align to TRBD2. The receptor was derived from a female donor with multiple sclerosis, enrolled in a pregnancy study. This material consisted of CD4+ T cells from peripheral blood mononuclear cells, taken in the first trimester of pregnancy. The CDR3 is CASSWGSGTTDTQYF. DNA for the CDR3: TGTGCCAGCAGCTGGGGTAGCGGGACCACAGATACGCAGTATTTT.